A single sample is the source of the 19 T cell receptor beta chains below, sequenced in a study of shared T cell receptors in the human thymus. The method was immunoSEQ multiplex PCR; TCRdb's version includes in-frame clones alone and lacks a portion of them. In the table there are hundreds of thousands of clones, 88% of which are singletons. Separately, the same data were catalogued under a study of human thymus T cells.

The sample was thymocytes. The source of these receptors is a boy under two years old with a congenital heart defect.

The sample holds one count of this clone. The rearrangement joins TRBV6-5 to TRBJ1-4; D is possibly TRBD1 (6 bases). Looked up from germline, CDR1 is MNHEY and CDR2 is SVGAGI. Trimming shortened V by 5 bases and J by 6 bases, and 13 bases separated the two germline ends. This CDR3 is built from 14 residues. This CDR3 is CASSERRTDEKLFF. DNA for the CDR3: TGTGCCAGCAGTGAAAGGAGGACAGATGAAAAACTGTTTTTT.

V usage is TRBV5-1 and J usage is TRBJ2-7; 7 bases agree with TRBD2. Germline CDR1 SGHRS, CDR2 YFSETQ. V shed 3 bases and J 5 bases; nucleotides not matched to a gene: 11. This CDR3 has 15 amino acids. This CDR3 is CASSSRGEGLDEQYF. The CDR3 bases are TGCGCCAGCAGCTCCCGAGGGGAGGGGCTTGACGAGCAGTACTTC.

The CDR3 is CAWSVKLQVHGNQPQHF. In DNA, the CDR3 is TGTGCCTGGAGTGTAAAGTTACAGGTCCACGGCAATCAGCCCCAGCATTTT. The rearrangement links TRBV30 to TRBJ1-5; D is perhaps TRBD1 (5 bases). V was trimmed by 0 bases and J by 2 bases, leaving 17 bases between them. The CDR3 has 17 amino acids. Germline values: CDR1 GTSNPN, CDR2 SVGIG (reference sequence).

The chain has TRBV15 and TRBJ2-5; weak D call: TRBD1 (5 bases). CDR3 size: 14 residues. V lost 0 bases to trimming and J lost 3 bases, with 8 bases between them. Germline-derived CDR1 and CDR2 are LNHNV and YYDKDF (reference sequence). DNA of the CDR3: TGTGCCACCAGCAGAGATCAAGGGGAAGAGACCCAGTACTTC. It translates to CATSRDQGEETQYF.

This sequence joins TRBV4-1 and TRBJ2-1, with 9 bases aligning to TRBD2. V lost 1 base and J lost 4; bases outside the gene matches: 8. This CDR3 is built from 17 residues. Germline lookup yields CDR1 MGHRA and CDR2 YSYEKL. The CDR3 protein is CASSQVPTSGRYNEQFF. The CDR3 coding sequence is TGCGCCAGCAGCCAAGTCCCCACTAGCGGGCGATACAATGAGCAGTTCTTC.

The chain links TRBV7-2 to TRBJ2-1; D is perhaps TRBD1 (6 bases). CDR1 and CDR2 (germline): SGHTA, FQGNSA. Deletions cut 5 bases from V and 4 bases from J, with 15 bases between. This CDR3 is 15 amino acids long. In DNA form, the CDR3 reads TGTGCCAGCAGCCCAGGGGTTAGGGGTTACAATGAGCAGTTCTTC. It yields the protein CASSPGVRGYNEQFF.

V is TRBV5-4 and J is TRBJ2-3; unclear D gene. The germline V and J ends were trimmed by 4 bases and 2 bases, with 11 bases remaining between them. CDR1 SGHNT and CDR2 YYREEE come from the germline V gene (reference sequence). The CDR3 extends over 14 amino acids. CDR3 nucleotide sequence: TGTGCCAGCAGCCGAGTAAGCGACACAGATACGCAGTATTTT. It encodes CASSRVSDTDTQYF.

The chain couples TRBV19 to TRBJ1-1; 8 bases line up with TRBD1. V was clipped by 5 bases and J by 2 bases; unmatched bases: 4. The CDR3 extends over 14 amino acids. Germline values: CDR1 LNHDA, CDR2 SQIVND (reference sequence). The CDR3 loop is CASSSGTGNTEAFF. The CDR3 region has the DNA TGTGCCAGTAGTTCCGGGACAGGCAACACTGAAGCTTTCTTT. Full variable domain (rest looked up from reference TRBV19 and TRBJ1-1): DGGITQSPKYLFRKEGQNVTLSCEQNLNHDAMYWYRQDPGQGLRLIYYSQIVNDFQKGDIAEGYSVSREKKESFPLTVTSAQKNPTAFYLCASSSGTGNTEAFFGQGTRLTVV.

The J gene is TRBJ2-4, the V gene TRBV7-9, with 8 bases identical to TRBD1. This CDR3 spans 18 amino acids. Per the germline V gene, CDR1 is SEHNR and CDR2 is FQNEAQ (reference sequence). J lost 7 bases, V lost 1 base, and 15 bases had no gene match. This chain's CDR3 is CASSLGRSGGPSWNIQYF. In DNA, the CDR3 is TGTGCCAGCAGCTTAGGGAGGTCAGGGGGCCCCTCCTGGAACATTCAGTACTTC.

The genes are TRBV28 and TRBJ2-4; D might be TRBD1 (6 bases). V was cut by 5 bases and J by 1 base, with 15 bases left in between. Germline V lookup: CDR1 MDHEN, CDR2 SYDVKM. There are 16 residues in the CDR3. The CDR3 spells CASSKEHRVAKNIQYF. The CDR3 DNA reads TGTGCCAGCAGTAAGGAGCACAGGGTTGCCAAAAACATTCAGTACTTC.

This clone is a singleton in its sample. The V gene is TRBV2, the J gene TRBJ2-1; D may be TRBD2 (6 bases). The CDR3 contains 14 residues. Germline CDR1 reads SNHLY; CDR2 reads FYNNEI. Trimming removed 6 bases at V and 3 bases at J, with 12 bases between. This chain's CDR3 is CASRRTGDYNEQFF. The CDR3 DNA reads as TGTGCCAGCAGAAGAACGGGAGACTACAATGAGCAGTTCTTC.

J is TRBJ1-5 and V is TRBV27; 10 bases match TRBD1. The V segment lost 4 bases and the J segment 6 bases; nucleotides outside the gene matches: 9. This CDR3 region has 16 residues. CDR1 and CDR2 (germline): MNHEY, SMNVEV (reference sequence). CDR3 sequence reads: CASSSGTGEGGQPQHF. The CDR3, as DNA: TGTGCCAGCAGTTCCGGGACAGGGGAAGGGGGTCAGCCCCAGCATTTT.

The V gene is TRBV30, the J gene TRBJ2-5; possibly TRBD2 for D (5 bases). Germline lookup yields CDR1 GTSNPN and CDR2 SVGIG (reference sequence). The V end was cut by 7 bases, the J end by 1 base, with 10 bases between. The CDR3 consists of 12 residues. The CDR3 bases are TGTGCCTCCTCGGGGTTCCAAGAGACCCAGTACTTC. Amino acids: CASSGFQETQYF.

The rearrangement joins TRBV13 to TRBJ2-3; 14 bases align to TRBD2. The trim removed 4 bases at V and 4 bases at J, leaving 19 bases unmatched. CDR3 length: 21 amino acids. CDR1 PRHDT and CDR2 FYEKMQ come from the germline V gene (reference sequence). CDR3: CASSSGDGTSGSGVSADTQYF. The CDR3 nucleotides read TGTGCCAGCAGCTCAGGCGACGGGACTAGCGGGAGCGGGGTCAGCGCAGATACGCAGTATTTT.

The table lists this clone with a count of one. CDR3 amino acids: CASSLGLAYEQYF. CDR3 bases: TGTGCCAGCAGCTTGGGACTAGCCTACGAGCAGTACTTC. The genes are TRBV7-9 and TRBJ2-7; 8 nucleotides match TRBD2. The CDR3 runs to 13 residues. Germline V gene sequence: CDR1 SEHNR, CDR2 FQNEAQ (reference sequence). V lost 3 bases to trimming and J lost 2 bases; unmatched junction nucleotides: 0.

V and J are TRBV14 and TRBJ1-1; TRBD1 is a possible D gene (5 bases). Trimming cost V 4 bases and J 5 bases, with 11 bases left between them. CDR3 size: 13 residues. The germline V gene has CDR1 SGHDN and CDR2 FVKESK. Written as DNA, the CDR3 is TGTGCCAGCAGCCGCCCCCAGGGTACTGAAGCTTTCTTT. Its translation: CASSRPQGTEAFF.

The chain carries TRBV4-2 and TRBJ2-1, with TRBD2 identical over 10 bases. Per germline, CDR1 LGHNA and CDR2 YNFKEQ. V lost 5 bases to trimming and J lost 9 bases; unmatched junction nucleotides: 7. The CDR3 has 14 amino acids. The CDR3 DNA follows: TGTGCCAGCAGCGGGACTAGCGTCCCCGGTGAGCAGTTCTTC. This sequence encodes CASSGTSVPGEQFF.

V and J are TRBV19 and TRBJ2-7; TRBD1 aligns across 8 bases. The CDR3 sequence is 15 residues long. Germline lookup yields CDR1 LNHDA and CDR2 SQIVND (reference sequence). V shed 5 bases, J shed 1 base, and the junction held 7 bases outside the gene matches. The CDR3 spells CASSSGQGESYEQYF. DNA of the CDR3: TGTGCCAGTAGTTCTGGACAGGGAGAGTCCTACGAGCAGTACTTC. Variable domain in full (rest from reference TRBV19 and TRBJ2-7): DGGITQSPKYLFRKEGQNVTLSCEQNLNHDAMYWYRQDPGQGLRLIYYSQIVNDFQKGDIAEGYSVSREKKESFPLTVTSAQKNPTAFYLCASSSGQGESYEQYFGPGTRLTVT.

The chain combines TRBV19 with TRBJ2-3; unclear D gene. Germline lookup yields CDR1 LNHDA and CDR2 SQIVND (reference sequence). The CDR3 totals 16 residues. Trimming took 1 base from V and 0 from J, leaving 11 bases between them. The CDR3 DNA reads TGTGCCAGTAGTATAGCCAGACTCACTAGCACAGATACGCAGTATTTT. Protein product: CASSIARLTSTDTQYF.